The 11 T cell receptor beta chains below all came from one sample that was sequenced in a study of identical twins (dated by TCRdb to between 2015 and 2016). Libraries were prepared through 5' RACE. Instrument used: Illumina HiSeq 2000. In TCRdb, the public reads were trimmed at Q25 with fastp and aligned with MiXCR, with productive beta chains retained. Each CDR3 protein appears once, grouped with its most common genes and DNA. This sample holds around 1.7 million distinct CDR3 sequences; under 35% were observed only once. The ten largest clonotypes hold about 0.27% of the sample. Sequenced: cord blood. The receptors were sampled from a newborn girl in good health.

This clonotype appeared many times. The chain couples TRBV6-5 to TRBJ2-7, with 10 bases lining up with TRBD1. CDR1 is MNHEY and CDR2 is SVGAGI in the germline V gene. CDR3 length equals 15 residues. J gave up 1 base and V 5 bases, and 5 bases lay outside the gene matches. The chain's CDR3 is CASSPRQGASYEQYF. In DNA form, the CDR3 reads TGTGCCAGCAGTCCTCGACAGGGGGCGTCCTACGAGCAGTACTTC.

V usage is TRBV14 and J usage is TRBJ1-1, with D perhaps TRBD1 (5 bases). Looked up from germline, CDR1 is SGHDN and CDR2 is FVKESK. V dropped 2 bases and J dropped 4 bases, with 8 bases sitting between them. The CDR3 sequence is 13 residues long. CDR3 region: CASSQSRVTEAFF. In nucleotides, the CDR3 is TGTGCCAGCAGCCAATCCAGGGTCACTGAAGCTTTCTTT.

The CDR3 sequence is CASSQGTTWEQFF. The CDR3 nucleotides read TGTGCCAGCAGCCAAGGGACTACATGGGAGCAGTTCTTC. The chain couples TRBV3-1 to TRBJ2-1; maybe TRBD2 (6 bases). Trimming took off 1 base at V and 10 bases at J, with 11 bases between the two ends. The CDR3 covers 13 residues. Germline V gene lookup returns CDR1 LGHDT and CDR2 YNNKEL (reference sequence).

Only a few counts were recorded for this clonotype. The V gene is TRBV7-9, the J gene TRBJ1-4, with 9 bases matching TRBD1. The V segment lost 2 bases and the J segment 8 bases; nucleotides outside the gene matches: 9. Germline CDR1 is SEHNR and CDR2 is FQNEAQ (reference sequence). The length of the CDR3 is 16 residues. CDR3: CASSLFATGGKEKLFF. The CDR3 region has the DNA TGTGCCAGCAGCTTATTCGCGACAGGGGGAAAAGAAAAACTGTTTTTT.

The J gene is TRBJ1-2, the V gene TRBV27; 7 nucleotides agree with TRBD1. CDR1 and CDR2 from the germline V gene are MNHEY and SMNVEV (reference sequence). The CDR3 is made up of 13 amino acids. With V trimmed by 10 bases and J by 7 bases, 12 bases remained unmatched. The CDR3 region is CATRFEGAAGYTF. The CDR3, as DNA: TGTGCCACCAGATTTGAGGGGGCAGCTGGCTACACCTTC.

The gene calls are TRBV20-1 and TRBJ2-1, with unresolved D. V was pared by 5 bases and J by 5 bases, with 19 bases between. The CDR3 loop spans 15 amino acids. From germline, CDR1 is DFQATT and CDR2 SNEGSKA (reference sequence). Written as DNA, the CDR3 is TGCAGTGCTCAACTCCTCACGACGACGAACAATGAGCAGTTCTTC. Its protein product is CSAQLLTTTNNEQFF.

The sample holds a few counts of this clonotype. CDR3 nucleotide sequence: TGCGCCAGCAGCCAAGATCATGGGGGTACGCAGTATTTT. As protein: CASSQDHGGTQYF. The chain couples TRBV4-1 to TRBJ2-3; possibly TRBD1 or TRBD2 for D (5 bases each). This CDR3 comprises 13 residues. Trimming took 0 bases from V and 8 from J, leaving 9 bases between them. Germline CDR1 is MGHRA and CDR2 is YSYEKL.

This clonotype showed up just a few times. The chain couples TRBV27 to TRBJ1-6; the D is unclear. Looked up from germline, CDR1 is MNHEY and CDR2 is SMNVEV (reference sequence). The CDR3 is made up of 11 amino acids. V dropped 4 bases and J dropped 9 bases, with 4 bases sitting between them. Here the CDR3 reads CASSYFSPLHF. DNA for the CDR3: TGTGCCAGCAGTTATTTTTCACCCCTCCACTTT.

The chain links TRBV3-1 to TRBJ2-7; 7 nucleotides align to TRBD2. This CDR3 has 16 residues. Germline V gene lookup returns CDR1 LGHDT and CDR2 YNNKEL (reference sequence). J lost 7 bases, V lost 0 bases, and 12 bases had no gene match. The CDR3 bases are TGTGCCAGCAGCCAAGATCGCGGGGGATATTACAATGAGCAGTACTTC. Translation: CASSQDRGGYYNEQYF.

The genes are TRBV5-1 and TRBJ1-6; the match to TRBD1 covers 7 bases. V gave up 4 bases and J gave up 4 bases; unmatched junction bases: 8. Germline V gene sequence: CDR1 SGHRS, CDR2 YFSETQ. This CDR3 contains 16 residues. The CDR3 DNA follows: TGCGCCAGCAGCGGGGACAGATTAAATTATAATTCACCCCTCCACTTT. Its translation: CASSGDRLNYNSPLHF.

The V gene is TRBV28, the J gene TRBJ2-5, with D uncertain. The end of the DNA fits TRBJ2-1 better, so the J call may be wrong. The V gene's germline CDR1 is MDHEN and CDR2 SYDVKM. This CDR3 comprises 12 residues. This CDR3 is CASSLFLETQFF. CDR3 nucleotides: TGTGCCAGCAGTTTATTCCTAGAGACCCAGTTCTTC.